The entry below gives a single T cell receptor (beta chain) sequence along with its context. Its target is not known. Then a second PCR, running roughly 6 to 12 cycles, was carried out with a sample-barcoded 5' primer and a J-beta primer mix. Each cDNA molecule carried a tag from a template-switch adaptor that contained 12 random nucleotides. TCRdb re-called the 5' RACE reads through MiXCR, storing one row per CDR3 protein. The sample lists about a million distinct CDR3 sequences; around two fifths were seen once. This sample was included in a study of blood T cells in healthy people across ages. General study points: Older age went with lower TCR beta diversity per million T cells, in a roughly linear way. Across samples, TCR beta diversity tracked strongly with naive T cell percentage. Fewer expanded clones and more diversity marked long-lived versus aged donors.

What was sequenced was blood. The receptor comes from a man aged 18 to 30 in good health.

The CDR3, as DNA: TGTGCCATCACTGAAGACTTGGACCCCGGAAACACCATATATTTT. It yields the protein CAITEDLDPGNTIYF. V is TRBV10-3 and J is TRBJ1-3; D unresolved. The CDR3 has 15 residues. Per germline, CDR1 ENHRY and CDR2 SYGVKD. Between the trimmed V and J ends, which lost 7 bases and 4 bases, there was a span of 17 bases.